These 13 T cell receptor beta chains originate from one sample sequenced in a study of blood T cell repertoires in COVID-19. Sequencing used immunoSEQ multiplex PCR; TCRdb keeps in-frame clones, though not all of them. The sample records approximately 200,000 clones, over 70% being singletons. Specimen: PBMCs or T cells enriched from blood (not recorded which). These receptors were obtained from a woman aged 25 to 39 who had been exposed to COVID-19.

This clone was counted a single time. J is TRBJ2-2 and V is TRBV11-3; 8 bases are a match to TRBD2. This CDR3 comprises 18 residues. J gave up 4 bases and V 4 bases, and 14 bases lay outside the gene matches. In germline, CDR1 is SGHNT, CDR2 YENEEA. This CDR3 is CASSSRGGASGSTGELFF. In DNA, the CDR3 is TGTGCCAGCAGCTCCAGAGGGGGGGCTAGCGGGTCCACCGGGGAGCTGTTTTTT.

This chain joins TRBV7-2 and TRBJ2-3; D is ambiguous. V dropped 0 bases and J dropped 1 base, with 5 bases sitting between them. The CDR3 consists of 14 residues. Looked up from germline, CDR1 is SGHTA and CDR2 is FQGNSA. In DNA, the CDR3 is TGTGCCAGCAGCTTAGCGCGTCGCACAGATACGCAGTATTTT. It yields the protein CASSLARRTDTQYF.

J is TRBJ1-6 and V is TRBV7-9, with TRBD1 matching 7 bases. This CDR3 is 15 amino acids long. Germline V gene data show CDR1 as SEHNR and CDR2 as FQNEAQ (reference sequence). V was clipped by 5 bases and J by 7 bases; unmatched bases: 8. The DNA for the CDR3 is TGTGCCAGCAGCCGCACCGGGACAGTAAATTCACCCCTCCACTTT. Translation gives CASSRTGTVNSPLHF.

The chain employs TRBV28 and TRBJ1-1; D is undetermined. The CDR3 is 12 amino acids. The ends were cut back, 3 bases at V and 11 bases at J, with 13 bases in the middle. In germline, CDR1 is MDHEN, CDR2 SYDVKM. The DNA of the CDR3 is TGTGCCAGCAGTTTGGCTACGTCGGGGGCTTTCTTT. This translates into CASSLATSGAFF. The full variable domain, its missing parts supplied by reference TRBV28 and TRBJ1-1, is DVKVTQSSRYLVKRTGEKVFLECVQDMDHENMFWYRQDPGLGLRLIYFSYDVKMKEKGDIPEGYSVSREKKERFSLILESASTNQTSMYLCASSLATSGAFFGQGTRLTVV.

This clone was seen a few times. This chain uses TRBV5-4 with TRBJ2-5; D might be TRBD1 (6 bases). The germline V gene encodes CDR1 SGHNT and CDR2 YYREEE (reference sequence). V lost 1 base and J 1 base, leaving 11 bases between the germline ends. This CDR3 has 15 amino acids. The CDR3 spells CASSLRGQLQETQYF. The CDR3 DNA reads TGTGCCAGCAGCTTGCGCGGACAGCTCCAAGAGACCCAGTACTTC.

In its sample, this clone was seen once. This chain connects TRBV15 to TRBJ1-4; 9 nucleotides line up with TRBD1. The CDR3 has 16 amino acids. The V gene end was trimmed by 0 bases and the J gene end by 9 bases; junction bases not matched to a gene: 8. In germline, CDR1 is LNHNV, CDR2 YYDKDF (reference sequence). CDR3 residues: CATSRDPGTGTQKLFF. In DNA, the CDR3 is TGTGCCACCAGCAGAGATCCTGGGACAGGGACCCAAAAACTGTTTTTT. Variable domain in full (rest from reference TRBV15 and TRBJ1-4): DAMVIQNPRYQVTQFGKPVTLSCSQTLNHNVMYWYQQKSSQAPKLLFHYYDKDFNNEADTPDNFQSRRPNTSFCFLDIRSPGLGDTAMYLCATSRDPGTGTQKLFFGSGTQLSVL.

The chain combines TRBV6-1 with TRBJ2-1, with TRBD2 matching 7 bases. The CDR3 covers 14 residues. The V and J ends lost 1 base and 6 bases, in that order; junction bases with no gene match: 3. Germline-derived CDR1 and CDR2 are MNHNS and SASEGT. CDR3 sequence: CASSEVLAVNEQFF. Here the CDR3 DNA reads TGTGCCAGCAGTGAAGTGCTAGCGGTCAATGAGCAGTTCTTC.

The V call is TRBV5-1, the J call TRBJ1-5; 12 positions match TRBD1. V shed 4 bases, J shed 6 bases, and the junction held 5 bases outside the gene matches. The germline gives CDR1 SGHRS, CDR2 YFSETQ. The CDR3 totals 15 residues. The CDR3 DNA follows: TGCGCCAGCAGCCCGGGACAGGGGGCAAGTCAGCCCCAGCATTTT. Translation gives CASSPGQGASQPQHF.

The chain joins TRBV2 to TRBJ1-2, with D possibly matching TRBD1 (6 bases). This CDR3 spans 16 amino acids. V gave up 3 bases and J gave up 8 bases, with 22 bases separating them. Germline V lookup: CDR1 SNHLY, CDR2 FYNNEI. The DNA of the CDR3 is TGTGCCAGCAGTGAGCTTTTACAGGGTAGTTTTGGGGGCTACACCTTC. Translation: CASSELLQGSFGGYTF.

V gene TRBV5-1 combines with J gene TRBJ2-1, with TRBD1 matching over 9 bases. V lost 3 bases and J lost 1; bases outside the gene matches: 11. The CDR3 contains 18 residues. Germline values: CDR1 SGHRS, CDR2 YFSETQ. The CDR3 DNA follows: TGCGCCAGCAGCTCAGGATCCGGGACAGGGATTTCCTACAATGAGCAGTTCTTC. Translating gives CASSSGSGTGISYNEQFF.

This clone was counted a single time. The V call is TRBV12-3 or TRBV12-4, the J call TRBJ2-7; no clear D gene. This CDR3 contains 12 residues. V gave up 4 bases and J gave up 3 bases, with 7 bases separating them. The CDR3, as DNA: TGTGCCAGCAGTTCCCAGAACTACGAGCAGTACTTC. It is translated as CASSSQNYEQYF.

The chain uses TRBV20-1 and TRBJ2-7; maybe TRBD2 (6 bases). V was pared by 6 bases and J by 3 bases, with 9 bases between. CDR3 length: 11 residues. From germline, CDR1 is DFQATT and CDR2 SNEGSKA (reference sequence). The CDR3 sequence: CSALDYYEQYF. The CDR3 bases are TGCAGTGCCCTGGACTACTACGAGCAGTACTTC.

This sequence joins TRBV3-1 (or the pseudogene TRBV3-2) and TRBJ2-1, with D perhaps TRBD2 (5 bases). Trimming pared 1 base from V and 3 bases from J, leaving 10 bases between. Per the germline V gene, CDR1 is LGHDT and CDR2 is YNNKEL (reference sequence). The CDR3 totals 15 residues. The CDR3 bases are TGTGCCAGCAGCCAAGGGATACGGGGCTACAATGAGCAGTTCTTC. Its protein product is CASSQGIRGYNEQFF.